Listed below are T cell receptor beta chains from one sample, sequenced in a study of shared clonotypes between healthy human individuals. Libraries were prepared by immunoSEQ multiplex PCR; TCRdb keeps only in-frame clonotypes and omits some of them. The sample includes more than 400,000 clones, roughly 80% of them seen just once. Sequencing used PBMCs. Receptor source: a woman aged 40-49 years in good health. Some clones in this sample may be carry-over from other donors' samples. The CDR3 runs from the conserved cysteine through the conserved F or W. Each record gives: CDR3 length, V gene, J gene, CDR3 protein.

len: 14; v_gene: TRBV6-1; j_gene: TRBJ1-2; CDR3aa: CASSDWPAYYGYTF
len: 15; v_gene: TRBV7-2; j_gene: TRBJ2-3; CDR3aa: CASSLGQGFTDTQYF
len: 12; v_gene: TRBV28; j_gene: TRBJ1-5; CDR3aa: CASSLPSQPQHF
len: 15; v_gene: TRBV7-3; j_gene: TRBJ2-1; CDR3aa: CASSAGLSSYNEQFF
len: 14; v_gene: TRBV7-2; j_gene: TRBJ2-7; CDR3aa: CASSLGLASDEQYF
len: 14; v_gene: TRBV7-2; j_gene: TRBJ1-3; CDR3aa: CASSLGRGGNTIYF
len: 13; v_gene: TRBV10-2; j_gene: TRBJ2-1; CDR3aa: CASSGRTYNEQFF
len: 13; v_gene: TRBV7-9; j_gene: TRBJ2-7; CDR3aa: CASSQWGDYEQYF
len: 15; v_gene: TRBV7-2; j_gene: TRBJ2-7; CDR3aa: CASSSDGTMVGEQYF
len: 14; v_gene: TRBV7-2; j_gene: TRBJ2-3; CDR3aa: CASSWAEGTDTQYF
len: 15; v_gene: TRBV7-2; j_gene: TRBJ2-5; CDR3aa: CASSLVVGIDETQYF
len: 14; v_gene: TRBV4-3; j_gene: TRBJ1-4; CDR3aa: CASSQGQGREKLFF
len: 15; v_gene: TRBV4-1; j_gene: TRBJ2-7; CDR3aa: CASSQAGDPVYEQYF
len: 14; v_gene: TRBV11-2; j_gene: TRBJ2-1; CDR3aa: CASSSGLAWNEQFF
len: 12; v_gene: TRBV1; j_gene: TRBJ1-5; CDR3aa: CTSRDRGQPQHF
len: 16; v_gene: TRBV2; j_gene: TRBJ1-5; CDR3aa: CASSGLGGGRDQPQHF
len: 20; v_gene: TRBV21-1; j_gene: TRBJ2-2; CDR3aa: CASSKAKARKDRNLVGELFF
len: 16; v_gene: TRBV25-1; j_gene: TRBJ2-1; CDR3aa: CASQPLGQSSYNEQFF
len: 15; v_gene: TRBV19; j_gene: TRBJ1-5; CDR3aa: CASSMRENSNQPQHF
len: 15; v_gene: TRBV28; j_gene: TRBJ2-7; CDR3aa: CASSLDGLNTYEQYF
len: 13; v_gene: TRBV27; j_gene: TRBJ1-2; CDR3aa: CASRPTLLVSYTF
len: 15; v_gene: TRBV2; j_gene: TRBJ2-3; CDR3aa: CASNRGAGAADTQYF
len: 17; v_gene: TRBV11-3; j_gene: TRBJ2-2; CDR3aa: CASSFLTGGVHGGELFF
len: 13; v_gene: TRBV7-5; j_gene: NA; CDR3aa: CASSRDRAYEQYF
len: 12; v_gene: TRBV29-1; j_gene: TRBJ2-7; CDR3aa: CSTRTGSYEQYF
len: 17; v_gene: TRBV18; j_gene: TRBJ2-3; CDR3aa: CASSPRLAGASTDTQYF
len: 13; v_gene: TRBV5-6; j_gene: TRBJ1-5; CDR3aa: CASSLARGQPQHF
len: 15; v_gene: TRBV28; j_gene: TRBJ1-2; CDR3aa: CASKKGAVDNYGYTF
len: 14; v_gene: TRBV7-2; j_gene: TRBJ2-7; CDR3aa: CASSLAGGIYEQYF
len: 13; v_gene: TRBV6-4; j_gene: TRBJ2-7; CDR3aa: CASSVEGSGEQYF
len: 13; v_gene: TRBV6-6; j_gene: TRBJ2-3; CDR3aa: CASSNIQADTQYF
len: 13; v_gene: TRBV5-1; j_gene: TRBJ2-3; CDR3aa: CASGDRASDTQYF
len: 15; v_gene: TRBV19; j_gene: TRBJ2-1; CDR3aa: CASSDPGSSYNEQFF
len: 13; v_gene: TRBV19; j_gene: TRBJ1-1; CDR3aa: CASTPRGYGEAFF
len: 15; v_gene: TRBV6-1; j_gene: TRBJ2-3; CDR3aa: CASTGTGGYTDTQYF
len: 16; v_gene: TRBV27; j_gene: TRBJ2-3; CDR3aa: CASSQGAGGSTDTQYF
len: 16; v_gene: TRBV19; j_gene: TRBJ2-7; CDR3aa: CASSRPSSGRASEQYF
len: 15; v_gene: TRBV5-1; j_gene: TRBJ1-1; CDR3aa: CASSLRGQGNTEAFF
len: 16; v_gene: TRBV5-1; j_gene: TRBJ2-7; CDR3aa: CASPGQQCVGTYEQYF
len: 14; v_gene: TRBV4-2; j_gene: TRBJ2-7; CDR3aa: CASSLTSGSKEQYF
len: 15; v_gene: TRBV10-1; j_gene: TRBJ2-3; CDR3aa: CASSGSRDNTDTQYF